The T cell receptor beta chain under discussion was sequenced for a study of OX40 agonist ivuxolimab in advanced cancers. Turning to the study itself: Two patients with cutaneous melanoma and one with hepatocellular carcinoma, three in total, showed partial responses.

On this clone: Its antigen is undetermined.

Assay: immunoSEQ multiplex PCR; the TCRdb copy retains only in-frame clones and omits some. The repertoire holds around 73,000 clones, with around 90% as singletons. The V end was cut by 7 bases, the J end by 2 bases, with 17 bases between. This CDR3 has 15 amino acids. The germline gives CDR1 SNHLY, CDR2 FYNNEI. Enrollment shut out patients with autoimmune disease history or systemic immunosuppression. Findings and caveats of the study: The expanded peripheral T cells' antigen specificity was not determined. The CD4+ and CD8+ T cells in the blood had expanded clonally by week 6 at 0.1 to 3.0 mg/kg.

The chain joins TRBV2 to TRBJ2-5; a possible D gene is TRBD2 (6 bases). This clonotype originated in an adult with an advanced solid tumor such as melanoma, head and neck, liver or kidney cancer. Sequenced material: CD4+ or CD8+ T cells sorted from blood, taken in a trial of the OX40 agonist ivuxolimab. In DNA, the CDR3 is TGTGCCAGCATTAATATAGCGGTCATACAAGAGACCCAGTACTTC. Translating it yields CASINIAVIQETQYF.